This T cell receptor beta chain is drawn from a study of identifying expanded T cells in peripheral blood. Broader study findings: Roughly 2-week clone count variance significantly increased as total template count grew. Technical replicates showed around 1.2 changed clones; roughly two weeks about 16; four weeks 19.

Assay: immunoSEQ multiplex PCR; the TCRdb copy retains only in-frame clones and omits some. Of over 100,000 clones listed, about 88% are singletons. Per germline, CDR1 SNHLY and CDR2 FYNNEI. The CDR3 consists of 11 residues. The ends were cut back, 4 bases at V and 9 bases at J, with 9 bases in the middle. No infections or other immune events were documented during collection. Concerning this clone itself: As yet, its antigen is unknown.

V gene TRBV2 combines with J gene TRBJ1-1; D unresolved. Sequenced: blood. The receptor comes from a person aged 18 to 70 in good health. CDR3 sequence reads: CASSVGPQAFF. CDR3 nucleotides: TGTGCCAGCAGTGTCGGGCCTCAAGCTTTCTTT.